The TCR beta chain described here comes from a study of T cells after yellow fever vaccination. The table lists this clonotype with a few counts. TCRdb analysed the 5' RACE reads with MiXCR anew, one entry per CDR3 protein. The profile shows 500,000 to 650,000 distinct CDR3 sequences, 9% to 15% of them singletons. The CDR3 is 16 amino acids. The V and J ends lost 1 base and 0 bases, in that order; junction bases with no gene match: 9. CDR1 is DFQATT, CDR2 SNEGSKA, per germline (reference sequence). The source was PBMCs, collected on the day of the yellow fever booster vaccination. The chain has TRBV20-1 and TRBJ2-7; TRBD2 matches at 7 bases. The receptor was isolated from a man aged 30 to 45 who received the YFV17D yellow fever vaccine. DNA of the CDR3: TGCAGTGCTAGAGGAGCGGGACTCAAAAGCTCCTACGAGCAGTACTTC. The encoded protein is CSARGAGLKSSYEQYF.